Following are 27 T cell receptor beta chains from one sample sequenced in a study of lymphopenia after photon versus proton radiotherapy. The protocol was immunoSEQ multiplex PCR, while the TCRdb copy is restricted to in-frame clones and leaves out a portion. The table has around 27,000 clones, 90% seen once. Sample: peripheral blood, taken from a patient treated with photon-based radiotherapy. All receptors derive from a woman between 50 and 59 years old with cholangiocarcinoma.

The V and J genes are TRBV30 and TRBJ1-2; 8 nucleotides match TRBD1. The germline V gene has CDR1 GTSNPN and CDR2 SVGIG (reference sequence). This CDR3 spans 10 amino acids. Trimming cost V 7 bases and J 8 bases; bases outside gene matches: 3. The CDR3 sequence: CAFRDRGYTF. In DNA form, the CDR3 reads TGTGCCTTCCGGGACAGGGGCTACACCTTC.

This clone was detected only a few times. The V call is TRBV7-9, the J call TRBJ1-5, with D tentatively TRBD1 (5 bases). The CDR3 length is 13 residues. Germline assignment: CDR1 SEHNR and CDR2 FQNEAQ (reference sequence). Trimming removed 3 bases at V and 5 bases at J, with 8 bases between. DNA for the CDR3: TGTGCCAGCAGCTTGGGAGGGGATCAGCCCCAGCATTTT. This sequence encodes CASSLGGDQPQHF.

The chain couples TRBV4-1 to TRBJ1-3; TRBD1 matches 9 bases. The V gene end was trimmed by 3 bases and the J gene end by 0 bases; junction bases not matched to a gene: 12. Germline CDR1 reads MGHRA; CDR2 reads YSYEKL. The CDR3 loop spans 19 amino acids. CDR3 in amino acids: CASSQSPWGQGLSGNTIYF. The CDR3 nucleotides are TGCGCCAGCAGCCAGAGCCCATGGGGACAGGGTCTCTCTGGAAACACCATATATTTT.

This clone showed up just once. The CDR3 region has the DNA TGCGCCAGCAGCCAAAGGCTAGCGGGGGGATACGAGCAGTACTTC. Amino acids: CASSQRLAGGYEQYF. The chain couples TRBV4-1 to TRBJ2-7; 11 bases align to TRBD2. J gave up 4 bases and V 2 bases, and 4 bases lay outside the gene matches. This CDR3 spans 15 amino acids. Germline V CDR1 and CDR2: MGHRA, YSYEKL.

V and J are TRBV18 and TRBJ1-2; 8 bases are a match to TRBD1. There are 15 residues in the CDR3. V lost 0 bases and J lost 8; bases outside the gene matches: 8. Per germline, CDR1 KGHSH and CDR2 LQKENI. Written as DNA, the CDR3 is TGTGCCAGCTCACCACCGGTGCAGGGGGCTGAGGGCTACACCTTC. Protein sequence: CASSPPVQGAEGYTF.

V is TRBV27 and J is TRBJ2-7; D gene ambiguous. Germline CDR1 and CDR2: MNHEY and SMNVEV (reference sequence). The CDR3 runs 11 residues. The V end was cut by 4 bases, the J end by 1 base, with 2 bases between. The CDR3 sequence: CASSSSYEQYF. The DNA for the CDR3 is TGTGCCAGCAGTTCATCCTACGAGCAGTACTTC.

This chain connects TRBV5-4 to TRBJ1-1; D is perhaps TRBD1 (5 bases). CDR3 length equals 14 residues. The V gene lost 0 bases and the J gene lost 1 base, with 7 bases spanning the gap. CDR1 is SGHNT, CDR2 YYREEE, per germline (reference sequence). The CDR3: CASSLATGNTEAFF. The CDR3 nucleotides are TGTGCCAGCAGCTTGGCAACAGGGAACACTGAAGCTTTCTTT.

This clone was picked up a small number of times. This chain joins TRBV7-2 and TRBJ1-4; 7 nucleotides line up with TRBD1. The CDR3 sequence is 14 residues long. In germline, CDR1 is SGHTA, CDR2 FQGNSA. With V trimmed by 3 bases and J by 8 bases, 6 bases remained unmatched. In nucleotides, the CDR3 is TGTGCCAGCAGCTTTCAGGGGGGGCGGGAAAAACTGTTTTTT. Amino acids: CASSFQGGREKLFF.

The chain recombines TRBV30 with TRBJ2-3; no clear D gene. CDR1 and CDR2 from the germline V gene are GTSNPN and SVGIG (reference sequence). CDR3 length equals 11 residues. V was trimmed by 2 bases and J by 2 bases, leaving 2 bases between them. CDR3 sequence (DNA): TGTGCCTGGAGTTTCACAGATACGCAGTATTTT. Protein product: CAWSFTDTQYF.

This clone is a singleton in its sample. The V call is TRBV4-1, the J call TRBJ2-5; 9 positions agree with TRBD2. The CDR3 runs 15 residues. V was pared by 4 bases and J by 2 bases, with 5 bases of the junction left unmatched. In germline, CDR1 is MGHRA, CDR2 YSYEKL. The CDR3 bases are TGCGCCAGCAGCCCACCAAGCGGGGGGCAAGAGACCCAGTACTTC. Translated: CASSPPSGGQETQYF.

This sequence joins TRBV6-6 and TRBJ2-7; D remains unclear. Per germline, CDR1 MNHNY and CDR2 SVGAGI (reference sequence). Trimming removed 0 bases at V and 3 bases at J, with 9 bases between. This CDR3 region has 14 residues. CDR3 bases: TGTGCCAGCAGTTACTCGGGAACATACTACGAGCAGTACTTC. Translating it yields CASSYSGTYYEQYF.

The chain has TRBV5-1 and TRBJ1-2; D not resolved. Germline CDR1 SGHRS, CDR2 YFSETQ. The CDR3 is made up of 12 amino acids. V lost 0 bases, J lost 5 bases, and 5 bases lay in between. The CDR3 reads CASSLGDYGYTF. The CDR3 bases are TGCGCCAGCAGCTTGGGAGATTATGGCTACACCTTC. Full variable domain (remainder filled in from reference TRBV5-1 and TRBJ1-2): KAGVTQTPRYLIKTRGQQVTLSCSPISGHRSVSWYQQTPGQGLQFLFEYFSETQRNKGNFPGRFSGRQFSNSRSEMNVSTLELGDSALYLCASSLGDYGYTFGSGTRLTVV.

This chain connects TRBV5-1 to TRBJ1-2; possibly TRBD1 for D (6 bases). Germline V gene lookup returns CDR1 SGHRS and CDR2 YFSETQ. V gave up 4 bases and J gave up 4 bases, with 32 bases separating them. The CDR3 runs to 20 residues. CDR3 amino acids: CASSPIGPRLQGRVLYGYTF. CDR3 DNA: TGCGCCAGCAGCCCTATCGGGCCCCGTTTACAGGGTAGGGTCCTCTATGGCTACACCTTC.

This chain uses TRBV6-6 with TRBJ1-1; a weak D match, TRBD1 (6 bases). Trimming cost V 5 bases and J 11 bases, with 15 bases left between them. This CDR3 is 12 amino acids long. Germline assignment: CDR1 MNHNY and CDR2 SVGAGI (reference sequence). CDR3 nucleotides: TGTGCCAGCAGTGTTACAGGGTTATATGCTTTCTTT. This translates into CASSVTGLYAFF.

The chain employs TRBV19 and TRBJ1-1; D gene unclear. V lost 6 bases to trimming and J lost 4 bases, with 18 bases between them. The CDR3 length is 15 residues. The germline CDR1 and CDR2 sequences are LNHDA and SQIVND (reference sequence). The CDR3 loop is CASRQLGRDFTEAFF. In DNA, the CDR3 is TGTGCCAGTAGGCAATTAGGGAGGGATTTCACTGAAGCTTTCTTT.

The chain combines TRBV2 with TRBJ2-7; 10 bases are a match to TRBD2. V was pared by 5 bases and J by 0 bases, with 7 bases of the junction left unmatched. Germline CDR1 and CDR2: SNHLY and FYNNEI. The CDR3 is made up of 16 amino acids. Here the CDR3 DNA reads TGTGCCAGCAGTCCTAGCGGGGGAGACAGCTCCTACGAGCAGTACTTC. This translates into CASSPSGGDSSYEQYF.

V is TRBV4-3 and J is TRBJ2-7, with D tentatively TRBD1 or TRBD2 (5 bases each). The CDR3 loop spans 16 amino acids. The V end lost 0 bases, the J end lost 2 bases, and 14 bases lay between the germline ends. The germline V gene encodes CDR1 LGHNA and CDR2 YSLEER. CDR3 residues: CASSQDTRDGAYEQYF. The CDR3 region has the DNA TGCGCCAGCAGCCAAGACACCCGGGACGGGGCCTACGAGCAGTACTTC.

The chain links TRBV11-3 to TRBJ1-6; 8 nucleotides agree with TRBD1. Germline CDR1 and CDR2: SGHNT and YENEEA. CDR3 size: 15 residues. Trimming took 4 bases from V and 11 from J; bases not matched to a gene: 10. Here the CDR3 reads CASSSVADRAAPLHF. The CDR3 DNA is TGTGCCAGCAGCTCCGTAGCGGACAGGGCAGCACCCCTCCACTTT.

This clone was observed a handful of times. The chain couples TRBV2 to TRBJ1-5; the D is unclear. Germline lookup yields CDR1 SNHLY and CDR2 FYNNEI. This CDR3 is built from 13 residues. V dropped 3 bases and J dropped 5 bases, with 8 bases sitting between them. CDR3 in amino acids: CASSEGNYQPQHF. The CDR3 DNA reads as TGTGCCAGCAGTGAGGGCAACTATCAGCCCCAGCATTTT.

This chain uses TRBV29-1 with TRBJ1-5; TRBD1 might be the D (5 bases). The CDR3 is made up of 13 amino acids. Germline values: CDR1 SQVTM, CDR2 ANQGSEA. With 4 bases removed from V and 4 bases from J, the gap between germline ends came to 11 bases. CDR3 DNA sequence: TGCAGCGTTGGACAGAGGGGAAATCAGCCCCAGCATTTT. Encoded protein: CSVGQRGNQPQHF. The full variable domain, completed using reference TRBV29-1 and TRBJ1-5, is SAVISQKPSRDICQRGTSLTIQCQVDSQVTMMFWYRQQPGQSLTLIATANQGSEATYESGFVIDKFPISRPNLTFSTLTVSNMSPEDSSIYLCSVGQRGNQPQHFGDGTRLSIL.

V usage is TRBV2 and J usage is TRBJ2-7, with TRBD2 as a possible D gene (5 bases). V was trimmed by 4 bases and J by 0 bases, leaving 10 bases between them. CDR3 size: 14 residues. The V gene's germline CDR1 is SNHLY and CDR2 FYNNEI. CDR3 residues: CASSARAHSYEQYF. The DNA for the CDR3 is TGTGCCAGCAGTGCGCGGGCGCACTCCTACGAGCAGTACTTC.

This clone appeared once. The genes are TRBV28 and TRBJ1-2; 9 bases map to TRBD1. V trimming: 1 base; J trimming: 4 bases; junction bases outside the gene matches: 7. The CDR3 spans 16 residues. Looked up from germline, CDR1 is MDHEN and CDR2 is SYDVKM. CDR3 protein: CASSLLPGTGTYGYTF. CDR3 nucleotides: TGTGCCAGCAGTTTATTACCCGGGACAGGGACCTATGGCTACACCTTC.

The chain uses TRBV4-1 and TRBJ1-1; no clear D gene. CDR1 and CDR2 (germline): MGHRA, YSYEKL. Deletions cut 2 bases from V and 6 bases from J, with 10 bases between. The CDR3 is 13 residues long. Written as DNA, the CDR3 is TGCGCCAGCAGCCAATCCGGCGCCCCTGAAGCTTTCTTT. Translated: CASSQSGAPEAFF.

The chain recombines TRBV7-9 with TRBJ1-4; D is uncertain. V was clipped by 1 base and J by 0 bases, with 6 bases between them. Germline V CDR1 and CDR2: SEHNR, FQNEAQ (reference sequence). The CDR3 has 15 residues. The CDR3 DNA sequence: TGTGCCAGCAGCTTAGTTGAGTCAACTAATGAAAAACTGTTTTTT. Its translation is CASSLVESTNEKLFF.

V gene TRBV11-2 combines with J gene TRBJ1-2, with D perhaps matching TRBD1 (5 bases). Trimming pared 1 base from V and 4 bases from J, leaving 13 bases between. The germline V gene has CDR1 SGHAT and CDR2 FQNNGV. The CDR3 is made up of 15 amino acids. The CDR3 coding sequence is TGTGCCAGCAGCTTAGGACAGCGCCCGGGCTATGGCTACACCTTC. Amino acid sequence: CASSLGQRPGYGYTF.

The rearrangement joins TRBV5-1 to TRBJ1-1; 10 nucleotides line up with TRBD1. Per germline, CDR1 SGHRS and CDR2 YFSETQ. The CDR3 length is 16 residues. Trimming took 3 bases from V and 5 from J; bases not matched to a gene: 10. CDR3 coding DNA: TGCGCCAGCAGCTCCGTTGGGGGACAGGGGAGGACTGAAGCTTTCTTT. It encodes CASSSVGGQGRTEAFF.

This clone was picked up one time. The chain has TRBV9 and TRBJ1-1; TRBD1 aligns across 10 bases. CDR1 is SGDLS, CDR2 YYNGEE, per germline. This CDR3 is 14 amino acids long. The V and J ends lost 3 bases and 3 bases, in that order; junction bases with no gene match: 2. Here the CDR3 DNA reads TGTGCCAGCAGCGCCGGGACAGGGGACACTGAAGCTTTCTTT. The encoded protein is CASSAGTGDTEAFF.